The T cell receptor (beta chain) under discussion was sequenced for a study of identical twins. Germline-derived CDR1 and CDR2 are MDHEN and SYDVKM. The CDR3 sequence is 13 residues long. Trimming stripped 6 bases from V and 9 bases from J, with 15 bases between. TCRdb reanalysed the 5' RACE reads using MiXCR and keeps one entry per CDR3 protein. The table includes some 250,000 distinct CDR3 sequences, roughly 12% detected once. Study-level points and caveats: Conclusions were drawn cross-sectionally by statistical analysis, without following the same donors. For cord blood, abundant beta clonotypes had fewer insertions, unlike memory repertoires, which showed none. Possibly, invariant MAIT and iNKT cells partly confounded zero-insertion analyses.

With regard to this clonotype: The antigen is undetermined.

These same records also appear under a second study, on yellow fever vaccine responses in identical twins.

The chain employs TRBV28 and TRBJ2-1, with D uncertain. The sequencing sample was made of memory (CD45RO+) T cells sorted from blood. This TCR was sampled from a woman between 18 and 30 years old in good health. As DNA, the CDR3 is TGTGCCAGCAGAACGGGTGGGTCCGCTGAGCAGTTCTTC. This sequence encodes CASRTGGSAEQFF.